The text below deals with one T cell receptor beta chain. Original methodology: Amplification with reference gene primers provided the estimates of nucleated cell counts. The repertoire was sequenced with immunoSEQ multiplex PCR; TCRdb's copy has only in-frame clones and lacks some. The V and J calls and clone size come from that table; D and trimming were worked out from the DNA. Of about 260,000 clones in the sample, around 86% were seen once. This entry comes from a study of blood T cell repertoires in COVID-19. Germline V lookup: CDR1 SGHTA, CDR2 FQGNSA. The CDR3 consists of 14 residues. Trimming pared 0 bases from V and 7 bases from J, leaving 10 bases between.

This TCR derives from a woman aged 60 to 75 with COVID-19, enrolled during active disease. The chain employs TRBV7-2 and TRBJ1-5; D remains unclear. Sequencing was carried out using peripheral blood. The CDR3 DNA follows: TGTGCCAGCAGCTTAGCGGGCGAGTTCCAGCCCCAGCATTTT. It codes for CASSLAGEFQPQHF.